The 19 T cell receptor beta chains given below trace back to one sample, sequenced in a study of shared clonotypes between healthy human individuals. Only in-frame clones appear in the TCRdb table, and some are missing; sequencing was by immunoSEQ multiplex PCR. Altogether about 1.9 million clones are present, around 93% being singletons, with the ten largest covering about 1.6%. CD45RO negativity and positive selection for CCR7 defined naive CD8 cells, a population that excluded terminally differentiated effector memory CD45RA+ cells. Input material: naive CD8+ T cells from PBMCs. All receptors come from a man aged 18 to 35 in good health. Some clones in this sample may be carry-over from other donors' samples.

The chain joins TRBV19 to TRBJ2-2; D ambiguous. CDR1 LNHDA and CDR2 SQIVND come from the germline V gene (reference sequence). Trimming stripped 6 bases from V and 7 bases from J, with 12 bases between. The CDR3 spans 13 residues. The CDR3 region is CASSVVKVGELFF. The CDR3 DNA follows: TGTGCCAGTAGCGTGGTTAAAGTCGGGGAGCTGTTTTTT.

This chain's CDR3 is CASSSTGGNQPQHF. The CDR3 DNA follows: TGTGCCAGCAGTTCGACAGGGGGCAATCAGCCCCAGCATTTT. The chain combines TRBV6-5 with TRBJ1-5; 8 bases are shared with TRBD1. The CDR3 is made up of 14 amino acids. Looked up from germline, CDR1 is MNHEY and CDR2 is SVGAGI. The ends lost 4 bases at V and 2 bases at J; junction bases unmatched: 1.

The V call is TRBV27, the J call TRBJ2-5; 8 nucleotides match TRBD2. V lost 6 bases and J lost 2; bases outside the gene matches: 11. The CDR3 loop spans 16 amino acids. Germline V lookup: CDR1 MNHEY, CDR2 SMNVEV (reference sequence). CDR3 bases: TGTGCCAGCAGCAACAAAGCGGGAGAGAGGCAAGAGACCCAGTACTTC. Protein sequence: CASSNKAGERQETQYF.

V and J are TRBV2 and TRBJ2-1; 7 positions match TRBD2. Germline-derived CDR1 and CDR2 are SNHLY and FYNNEI. V gave up 7 bases and J gave up 0 bases; unmatched junction bases: 12. This CDR3 is 17 amino acids long. The CDR3 DNA reads TGTGCCAGCACTACAAGGTCTAGCGGAAGCTCCTACAATGAGCAGTTCTTC. It yields the protein CASTTRSSGSSYNEQFF. Drawing the rest from reference TRBV2 and TRBJ2-1, the complete variable domain is EPEVTQTPSHQVTQMGQEVILRCVPISNHLYFYWYRQILGQKVEFLVSFYNNEISEKSEIFDDQFSVERPDGSNFTLKIRSTKLEDSAMYFCASTTRSSGSSYNEQFFGPGTRLTVL.

Note on this clone: Other DNA sequences in the sample encode the same CDR3. The CDR3 DNA follows: TGTGCCAGTAGTCTCCAGGGGAGCGGGGAGCTGTTTTTT. This translates into CASSLQGSGELFF. This chain links TRBV19 with TRBJ2-2; the D gene is possibly TRBD1 (6 bases). The germline V and J ends were trimmed by 5 bases and 7 bases, with 11 bases remaining between them. Germline V CDR1 and CDR2: LNHDA, SQIVND (reference sequence). The CDR3 has 13 amino acids.

The chain links TRBV27 to TRBJ2-7; the D gene is possibly TRBD1 (5 bases). The CDR3 runs 14 residues. In germline, CDR1 is MNHEY, CDR2 SMNVEV (reference sequence). V dropped 5 bases and J dropped 2 bases, with 13 bases sitting between them. The CDR3 is CASSGAGLTYEQYF. For the CDR3, the DNA is TGTGCCAGCAGTGGGGCAGGCTTAACCTACGAGCAGTACTTC.

This sequence joins TRBV2 and TRBJ1-2; D unresolved. Germline V lookup: CDR1 SNHLY, CDR2 FYNNEI. The length of the CDR3 is 10 residues. Trimming cost V 7 bases and J 7 bases, with 7 bases left between them. The CDR3 DNA sequence: TGTGCCAGCATGGGCGGTGGCTACACCTTC. This encodes CASMGGGYTF.

This chain uses TRBV9 with TRBJ1-1; 8 bases are shared with TRBD1. CDR1 is SGDLS and CDR2 is YYNGEE in the germline V gene. After removal of 3 bases from V and 1 base from J, the junction contained 5 bases not matched to a gene. CDR3 length: 15 residues. The CDR3 sequence is CASSELRGRNTEAFF. The CDR3 DNA follows: TGTGCCAGCAGCGAACTCAGGGGGCGGAACACTGAAGCTTTCTTT.

The rearrangement links TRBV7-9 to TRBJ2-3, with 8 bases aligning to TRBD1. V gave up 2 bases and J gave up 4 bases; unmatched junction bases: 11. Germline CDR1 SEHNR, CDR2 FQNEAQ (reference sequence). This CDR3 is built from 17 residues. The CDR3 sequence: CASSLYEGTGGADTQYF. Here the CDR3 DNA reads TGTGCCAGCAGCTTATACGAAGGGACAGGTGGTGCAGATACGCAGTATTTT.

The chain joins TRBV5-4 to TRBJ2-7, with 8 bases aligning to TRBD1. The V gene's germline CDR1 is SGHNT and CDR2 YYREEE (reference sequence). This CDR3 region has 13 residues. V lost 5 bases and J lost 6; bases outside the gene matches: 7. DNA for the CDR3: TGTGCCAGCAGTACGACAGGGGTCCCCGAGCAGTACTTC. Translated: CASSTTGVPEQYF.

J is TRBJ1-2 and V is TRBV14; 8 positions match TRBD1. Germline V gene lookup returns CDR1 SGHDN and CDR2 FVKESK. This CDR3 comprises 15 residues. Germline trimming cut 4 bases from V and 4 bases from J; bases unmatched to any gene: 8. DNA for the CDR3: TGTGCCAGCAGCCGAAACAGGGGGGAGTTCTATGGCTACACCTTC. Its protein is CASSRNRGEFYGYTF.

The V and J genes are TRBV6-5 and TRBJ2-2, with D possibly being TRBD1 (5 bases). Trimming left V 6 bases short and J 4 bases short, with 12 bases between. This CDR3 is 14 amino acids long. Per the germline V gene, CDR1 is MNHEY and CDR2 is SVGAGI. CDR3: CASSPRGATGELFF. CDR3 nucleotides: TGTGCCAGCAGCCCCCGTGGGGCCACCGGGGAGCTGTTTTTT.

The CDR3 region has the DNA TGTGCCAGCAGCTTGGGCGACAGACCCTACGAGCAGTACTTC. Translation gives CASSLGDRPYEQYF. This chain links TRBV5-6 with TRBJ2-7, with D possibly being TRBD1 (5 bases). V lost 0 bases and J lost 2, with 9 bases in between. CDR3 length: 14 residues. The germline V gene encodes CDR1 SGHDT and CDR2 YYEEEE.

The V and J genes are TRBV29-1 and TRBJ2-5; 7 nucleotides align to TRBD1. Germline V gene data show CDR1 as SQVTM and CDR2 as ANQGSEA. Losses at the gene ends were 2 bases for V and 4 bases for J; bases not matched to a gene: 4. This CDR3 comprises 13 residues. The CDR3 loop reads CSVERGPGETQYF. CDR3 bases: TGCAGCGTTGAAAGGGGGCCCGGAGAGACCCAGTACTTC.

On this clone: Other DNA sequences within the sample encode an identical CDR3. The chain couples TRBV27 to TRBJ2-1; possible D gene TRBD2, 5 bases. V lost 5 bases and J lost 6, with 14 bases in between. The CDR3 contains 14 residues. CDR1 MNHEY and CDR2 SMNVEV come from the germline V gene (reference sequence). The CDR3 DNA reads as TGTGCCAGCAGTCTCGGAGGCCTAGTCAATGAGCAGTTCTTC. Translating it yields CASSLGGLVNEQFF.

The chain recombines TRBV5-6 with TRBJ2-1, with D possibly matching TRBD2 (6 bases). Trimming removed 5 bases at V and 5 bases at J, with 14 bases between. The CDR3 has 14 amino acids. The germline V gene encodes CDR1 SGHDT and CDR2 YYEEEE. This CDR3 reads CASSLGGPNNEQFF. CDR3 nucleotides: TGTGCCAGCAGTCTCGGGGGTCCGAACAATGAGCAGTTCTTC.

The gene calls are TRBV15 and TRBJ2-2, with 11 bases lining up with TRBD1. CDR3 length equals 16 residues. The germline gives CDR1 LNHNV, CDR2 YYDKDF (reference sequence). V shed 1 base and J 9 bases; nucleotides not matched to a gene: 7. The CDR3 DNA reads as TGTGCCACCAGCAGAGGTCGGACAGGGGGCCTTAGGGAGCTGTTTTTT. As protein: CATSRGRTGGLRELFF.

The chain employs TRBV27 and TRBJ2-2; 10 nucleotides line up with TRBD1. Germline V gene sequence: CDR1 MNHEY, CDR2 SMNVEV (reference sequence). Trimming took 6 bases from V and 7 from J; bases not matched to a gene: 5. CDR3 length: 14 residues. CDR3 nucleotide sequence: TGTGCCAGCAGGGACAGGGGGATCGTCGGGGAGCTGTTTTTT. Protein sequence: CASRDRGIVGELFF.

The chain employs TRBV9 and TRBJ2-3, with D unresolved. The germline V gene has CDR1 SGDLS and CDR2 YYNGEE. CDR3 length equals 13 residues. Trimming took 4 bases from V and 5 from J, leaving 11 bases between them. The DNA for the CDR3 is TGTGCCAGCAGCCCTCCCTTTGAAGATACGCAGTATTTT. As protein: CASSPPFEDTQYF.